These T cell receptor beta chains were read from a single sample in a study of blood T cell repertoires in COVID-19. Repertoires were generated with immunoSEQ multiplex PCR, while TCRdb's copy carries only in-frame clones and drops some. Here the sample spans around 70,000 clones, 70% to 80% being singletons. Sequenced: peripheral blood. These receptors were taken from a man in his fifties or sixties with active or convalescent COVID-19. Each CDR3 is given with its conserved first and last residue. The order of the fields is clone size, J gene, D gene, V gene, CDR3 DNA, CDR3 protein. D genes are given only for firm matches. Size is stated for part of the rows, as once, few or many counts, or as a class when the clone is expanded.

size: NA; J: TRBJ2-1; D: NA; V: TRBV4-3; DNA: TGCGCCAGCAGCCAAGACCCGGCTAGAACTAGCTCCTACAATGAGCAGTTCTTC; CDR3: CASSQDPARTSSYNEQFF
size: NA; J: TRBJ1-6; D: NA; V: TRBV9; DNA: TGTGCCAGCAGCGTAGATTTCAGGGGTAATTCACCCCTCCACTTT; CDR3: CASSVDFRGNSPLHF
size: NA; J: TRBJ1-5; D: NA; V: TRBV7-2; DNA: TGTGCCAGCAGCTGGAAGGGGGTTGACAATCAGCCCCAGCATTTT; CDR3: CASSWKGVDNQPQHF
size: NA; J: TRBJ1-3; D: NA; V: TRBV12-3/TRBV12-4; DNA: TGTGCCAGCAGCCCATCCTCTGGAAACACCATATATTTT; CDR3: CASSPSSGNTIYF
size: few; J: TRBJ2-2; D: NA; V: TRBV29-1; DNA: TGCAGCGTTATTCCGAGCTCGAACACCGGGGAGCTGTTTTTT; CDR3: CSVIPSSNTGELFF
size: NA; J: TRBJ1-5; D: NA; V: TRBV16; DNA: TGTGCCAGCAGCCTAGGGGGTTCGAGCAATCAGCCCCAGCATTTT; CDR3: CASSLGGSSNQPQHF
size: NA; J: TRBJ1-1; D: NA; V: TRBV28; DNA: TGTGCCAGCAGACCCCGGGCAGGGGCTGAAGCTTTCTTT; CDR3: CASRPRAGAEAFF
size: NA; J: TRBJ2-1; D: TRBD1; V: TRBV6-5; DNA: TGTGCCAGCAGGAACCGGGACAGGGGAAACAATGAGCAGTTCTTC; CDR3: CASRNRDRGNNEQFF
size: NA; J: TRBJ2-7; D: TRBD1; V: TRBV4-1; DNA: TGCGCCAGCAGCCCCCGGCAGGGGGAAAGCGAGCAGTACTTC; CDR3: CASSPRQGESEQYF
size: NA; J: TRBJ1-2; D: TRBD1; V: TRBV7-2; DNA: TGTGCCAGCAGCCTTATAAAGTTGACAGGGGGCCAGAGTCTCGGGGACTACACCTTC; CDR3: CASSLIKLTGGQSLGDYTF
size: NA; J: TRBJ1-3; D: TRBD1; V: TRBV6-5; DNA: TGTGCCGCCAGGGGGAATGGAAACACCATATATTTT; CDR3: CAARGNGNTIYF
size: once; J: TRBJ2-7; D: NA; V: TRBV11-2; DNA: TGTGCCAGCAGCTTAGATTCGCTAACCTACGAGCAGTACTTC; CDR3: CASSLDSLTYEQYF
size: NA; J: TRBJ2-2; D: NA; V: TRBV6-5; DNA: TGTGCCAGCAGCCTGGACAGGGAGCTGTTTTTT; CDR3: CASSLDRELFF
size: NA; J: TRBJ1-5; D: NA; V: TRBV18; DNA: TGTGCCAGCTCACCAGGGCCGGATCAGCCCCAGCATTTT; CDR3: CASSPGPDQPQHF
size: NA; J: TRBJ1-1; D: NA; V: TRBV6-5; DNA: TGTGCCAGCAGAGCTAGCGGGAACACTGAAGCTTTCTTT; CDR3: CASRASGNTEAFF
size: few; J: TRBJ1-1; D: TRBD1; V: TRBV3-1/TRBV3-2; DNA: TGTGCCAGCAGCCAGACAGGGGGGAACACTGAAGCTTTCTTT; CDR3: CASSQTGGNTEAFF
size: NA; J: TRBJ2-7; D: TRBD1; V: TRBV27; DNA: TGTGCCAGCAACCCCCAGGGGGCGCGTGAGCAGTACTTC; CDR3: CASNPQGAREQYF
size: once; J: TRBJ2-7; D: NA; V: TRBV7-9; DNA: TGTGCCAGCAGCTTAACCCGGGTAGGCTACGAGCAGTACTTC; CDR3: CASSLTRVGYEQYF
size: NA; J: TRBJ2-7; D: NA; V: TRBV29-1; DNA: TGCAGCGTTGTTATTCCGGGGACCTACGAGCAGTACTTC; CDR3: CSVVIPGTYEQYF
size: NA; J: TRBJ2-3; D: NA; V: TRBV7-3; DNA: TGTGCCAGCAGCCAATCAGGGGCGGGTACGCAGTATTTT; CDR3: CASSQSGAGTQYF
size: few; J: TRBJ1-2; D: TRBD1; V: TRBV24-1; DNA: TGTGCCACCAGTGAGTCTCCGGGACAGGGAAACTATGGCTACACCTTC; CDR3: CATSESPGQGNYGYTF
size: NA; J: TRBJ2-7; D: TRBD1; V: TRBV5-1; DNA: TGCGCCAGCAGCTTGGGGGGAACAGGGGCATCCTACGAGCAGTACTTC; CDR3: CASSLGGTGASYEQYF
size: NA; J: TRBJ2-1; D: NA; V: TRBV12-1; DNA: TGTGCCAGCAGTTCCGGGACTAGCGGGGGGGCAGGCAATGAGCAGTTCTTC; CDR3: CASSSGTSGGAGNEQFF
size: NA; J: TRBJ2-2; D: NA; V: TRBV18; DNA: TGTGCCAGCTCACCTTCTTTTCCCGGGGAGCTGTTTTTT; CDR3: CASSPSFPGELFF
size: NA; J: TRBJ1-5; D: TRBD1; V: TRBV7-8; DNA: TGTGCCAGCAGCTTAGTCCGAGGGACAGGGGAACTTGGGTCACATCAGCCCCAGCATTTT; CDR3: CASSLVRGTGELGSHQPQHF